This entry lists 28 T cell receptor beta chains sequenced from one sample in a study of shared clonotypes between healthy human individuals. The assay was immunoSEQ multiplex PCR, and TCRdb's table has in-frame clones only and misses some. Among about 680,000 clones listed, 74% were seen once. Source material: memory CD4+ T cells sorted from blood. Subset meaning: CD45RA-negative fraction. These receptors were obtained from a woman aged 25 to 39 in good health.

This chain uses TRBV28 with TRBJ2-5; TRBD1 aligns across 9 bases. The CDR3 is 15 residues long. The germline CDR1 and CDR2 sequences are MDHEN and SYDVKM. V dropped 3 bases and J dropped 5; count of bases not matched to a gene: 7. The CDR3 nucleotides are TGTGCCAGCAGTTTGGGGGACAGGGTGGTGGAGACCCAGTACTTC. Its translation: CASSLGDRVVETQYF.

As DNA, the CDR3 is TGTGCCACCGACTTCGGGCAGTACTTC. This codes for CATDFGQYF. The chain links TRBV6-1 to TRBJ2-7; D is unclear. The CDR3 has 9 amino acids. The V gene lost 10 bases and the J gene lost 9 bases, with 10 bases spanning the gap. In germline, CDR1 is MNHNS, CDR2 SASEGT.

The chain recombines TRBV27 with TRBJ1-4; 9 nucleotides align to TRBD1. The CDR3 covers 13 residues. With V trimmed by 2 bases and J by 13 bases, 5 bases remained unmatched. Germline CDR1 reads MNHEY; CDR2 reads SMNVEV (reference sequence). The CDR3 reads CASSLPGQGVLFF. For the CDR3, the DNA is TGTGCCAGCAGTTTACCGGGACAGGGTGTACTGTTTTTT.

A single count supports this clone. The chain couples TRBV28 to TRBJ1-2; TRBD1 matches 7 bases. V was pared by 5 bases and J by 0 bases, with 12 bases of the junction left unmatched. CDR1 MDHEN and CDR2 SYDVKM come from the germline V gene. This CDR3 contains 17 residues. The CDR3 reads CASSTSRTGLTNYGYTF. The CDR3 DNA sequence: TGTGCCAGCAGTACCTCAAGGACAGGCCTAACTAACTATGGCTACACCTTC.

This clone occurred many times. Other DNA sequences in this specimen translate into the identical CDR3. The chain uses TRBV5-1 and TRBJ2-3; 7 positions match TRBD2. CDR3 length: 14 amino acids. Germline CDR1 SGHRS, CDR2 YFSETQ. Trimming removed 2 bases from V and 4 bases from J; junction bases left unmatched: 4. CDR3 amino acids: CASSFTSDADTQYF. In DNA, the CDR3 is TGCGCCAGCAGCTTCACTAGCGACGCAGATACGCAGTATTTT.

V gene TRBV2 combines with J gene TRBJ2-2, with TRBD2 identical over 7 bases. This CDR3 comprises 14 residues. V lost 4 bases to trimming and J lost 2 bases; unmatched junction nucleotides: 1. The germline V gene encodes CDR1 SNHLY and CDR2 FYNNEI. For the CDR3, the DNA is TGTGCCAGCAGTGGACTAGCTAACACCGGGGAGCTGTTTTTT. Translation: CASSGLANTGELFF. Full variable domain (remainder filled in from reference TRBV2 and TRBJ2-2): EPEVTQTPSHQVTQMGQEVILRCVPISNHLYFYWYRQILGQKVEFLVSFYNNEISEKSEIFDDQFSVERPDGSNFTLKIRSTKLEDSAMYFCASSGLANTGELFFGEGSRLTVL.

The table lists this clone with a count of one. The chain recombines TRBV7-7 with TRBJ2-2; maybe TRBD1 (6 bases). This CDR3 is built from 14 residues. Germline lookup yields CDR1 SSHAT and CDR2 FNYEAQ (reference sequence). V shed 5 bases and J shed 1 base, with 8 bases lying between them. This chain's CDR3 is CASSTTGNTGELFF. The DNA for the CDR3 is TGTGCCAGCAGCACGACAGGGAACACCGGGGAGCTGTTTTTT. The full variable domain, in which reference TRBV7-7 and TRBJ2-2 provide the parts outside the CDR3, is GAGVSQSPRYKVTKRGQDVTLRCDPISSHATLYWYQQALGQGPEFLTYFNYEAQPDKSGLPSDRFSAERPEGSISTLTIQRTEQRDSAMYRCASSTTGNTGELFFGEGSRLTVL.

The chain uses TRBV7-2 and TRBJ1-2; no clear D. This CDR3 comprises 15 residues. CDR1 and CDR2 (germline): SGHTA, FQGNSA. V shed 1 base and J shed 3 bases, with 12 bases lying between them. The CDR3 DNA reads as TGTGCCAGCAGCTTAGTTCTCAGCAGTGACTATGGCTACACCTTC. Translated, it gives CASSLVLSSDYGYTF.

About this clone itself: The germline gene is not matched at one end of the junction; a read error may be the cause. Other DNA variants within this sample encode the same CDR3. This CDR3 is CASSLAEYNEQFF. CDR3 nucleotides: TGTGCCAGCAGCCTAGCGGAGTACAATGAGCAGTTCTTC. The chain uses TRBV7-9 and TRBJ2-1; 7 bases line up with TRBD2. From germline, CDR1 is SEHNR and CDR2 FQNEAQ (reference sequence). The CDR3 extends over 13 amino acids.

This clone appeared a few times. V usage is TRBV7-2 and J usage is TRBJ2-5; maybe TRBD2 (6 bases). Looked up from germline, CDR1 is SGHTA and CDR2 is FQGNSA. The V and J ends lost 1 base and 13 bases respectively, with 10 bases between them. The CDR3 contains 11 residues. Here the CDR3 reads CASSLGLVSYF. For the CDR3, the DNA is TGTGCCAGCAGCTTAGGACTAGTATCGTACTTC.

V gene TRBV28 combines with J gene TRBJ2-7, with 8 bases lining up with TRBD1. The V and J ends lost 4 bases and 2 bases, in that order; junction bases with no gene match: 7. Germline V lookup: CDR1 MDHEN, CDR2 SYDVKM. The CDR3 length is 15 residues. The CDR3 DNA follows: TGTGCCAGCAGTTACCGACAGGGGCCGACCTACGAGCAGTACTTC. Translation: CASSYRQGPTYEQYF.

This chain joins TRBV14 and TRBJ2-7; 11 nucleotides match TRBD2. This CDR3 has 16 residues. Germline V CDR1 and CDR2: SGHDN, FVKESK. J lost 5 bases, V lost 1 base, and 7 bases had no gene match. This CDR3 is CASSQGNGGLADEQYF. The CDR3 DNA sequence: TGTGCCAGCAGCCAAGGCAATGGGGGACTAGCGGACGAGCAGTACTTC.

J is TRBJ2-4 and V is TRBV13, with D uncertain. Between the trimmed V and J ends, which lost 5 bases and 0 bases, there was a span of 11 bases. The CDR3 runs to 15 residues. The germline gives CDR1 PRHDT, CDR2 FYEKMQ (reference sequence). The CDR3 reads CASSRDSLAKNIQYF. The CDR3 nucleotides are TGTGCCAGCAGCAGGGATTCCCTAGCCAAAAACATTCAGTACTTC.

The chain joins TRBV28 to TRBJ2-3; 7 positions match TRBD1. Per germline, CDR1 MDHEN and CDR2 SYDVKM. The CDR3 has 12 residues. The V gene end was trimmed by 3 bases and the J gene end by 9 bases; junction bases not matched to a gene: 3. The CDR3 loop reads CASSLMDRTQYF. CDR3 coding DNA: TGTGCCAGCAGTTTGATGGACAGGACGCAGTATTTT.

The rearrangement links TRBV7-9 to TRBJ1-1, with TRBD1 as a possible D gene (6 bases). Germline CDR1 and CDR2: SEHNR and FQNEAQ (reference sequence). V was shortened by 3 bases and J by 0 bases, with 11 bases between the two germline ends. The CDR3 consists of 15 residues. The CDR3 region is CASSFEGHLNTEAFF. The DNA of the CDR3 is TGTGCCAGCAGCTTTGAGGGACATTTGAACACTGAAGCTTTCTTT.

The V gene is TRBV28, the J gene TRBJ1-1; 7 nucleotides match TRBD1. Germline assignment: CDR1 MDHEN and CDR2 SYDVKM. Unmatched junction bases numbered 5, after V lost 2 bases and J lost 2 bases. The CDR3 has 15 amino acids. CDR3 in DNA: TGTGCCAGCAGTTTAAGGGGGACAGTAAACACTGAAGCTTTCTTT. This sequence encodes CASSLRGTVNTEAFF.

The chain links TRBV7-9 to TRBJ1-3; no reliable D call. Germline V gives CDR1 SEHNR, CDR2 FQNEAQ (reference sequence). V gave up 5 bases and J gave up 3 bases, with 17 bases separating them. The length of the CDR3 is 16 residues. The CDR3 sequence is CASSAQDGWGGNTIYF. CDR3 bases: TGTGCCAGCAGCGCCCAGGACGGGTGGGGTGGAAACACCATATATTTT. The full variable domain, its missing parts supplied by reference TRBV7-9 and TRBJ1-3, is DTGVSQNPRHKITKRGQNVTFRCDPISEHNRLYWYRQTLGQGPEFLTYFQNEAQLEKSRLLSDRFSAERPKGSFSTLEIQRTEQGDSAMYLCASSAQDGWGGNTIYFGEGSWLTVV.

The V and J genes are TRBV7-9 and TRBJ1-1; D is uncertain. The germline V and J ends were trimmed by 1 base and 11 bases, with 8 bases remaining between them. The CDR3 runs 11 residues. CDR1 is SEHNR, CDR2 FQNEAQ, per germline (reference sequence). The DNA of the CDR3 is TGTGCCAGCAGCTTAGAAGGGCCCGCTTTCTTT. It is translated as CASSLEGPAFF.

Notes on this clone: This sample includes further DNA sequences coding for the same CDR3. This chain links TRBV7-9 with TRBJ2-5; D gene uncertain. The ends were cut back, 1 base at V and 1 base at J, with 7 bases in the middle. Germline V gene lookup returns CDR1 SEHNR and CDR2 FQNEAQ (reference sequence). This CDR3 has 14 amino acids. CDR3 sequence: CASSLVGGQETQYF. DNA for the CDR3: TGTGCCAGCAGCTTAGTGGGCGGCCAAGAGACCCAGTACTTC.

The chain has TRBV9 and TRBJ1-1; maybe TRBD1 (6 bases). This CDR3 is built from 15 residues. Trimming cost V 0 bases and J 3 bases, with 12 bases left between them. Per germline, CDR1 SGDLS and CDR2 YYNGEE. CDR3 bases: TGTGCCAGCAGCGTAGTTCCGGAGGGGGACACTGAAGCTTTCTTT. It specifies CASSVVPEGDTEAFF.

The genes are TRBV5-1 and TRBJ2-7; D is perhaps TRBD1 (5 bases). V was shortened by 2 bases and J by 0 bases, with 12 bases between the two germline ends. This CDR3 spans 15 amino acids. Germline V gene sequence: CDR1 SGHRS, CDR2 YFSETQ. CDR3 nucleotides: TGCGCCAGCAGCTTCGACAGCACCGTCTCCTACGAGCAGTACTTC. This gives the protein CASSFDSTVSYEQYF.

The V and J genes are TRBV5-4 and TRBJ2-7, with D possibly being TRBD1 or TRBD2 (5 bases each). V was clipped by 4 bases and J by 1 base, with 15 bases between them. This CDR3 has 15 amino acids. From germline, CDR1 is SGHNT and CDR2 YYREEE (reference sequence). In DNA form, the CDR3 reads TGTGCCAGCAGCGTTGGGGCTACGGGGTCCTACGAGCAGTACTTC. Its protein product is CASSVGATGSYEQYF.

The rearrangement links TRBV11-2 to TRBJ2-7; the D gene is possibly TRBD1 (5 bases). Germline CDR1 SGHAT, CDR2 FQNNGV. The CDR3 sequence is 13 residues long. Trimming removed 7 bases at V and 3 bases at J, with 13 bases between. CDR3 nucleotide sequence: TGTGCCAGCAAGCTTATAGGGGTCTACGAGCAGTACTTC. Residues: CASKLIGVYEQYF.

The CDR3 is CASSSYGGEQYF. The CDR3 nucleotides read TGTGCCAGTAGTTCCTACGGGGGGGAGCAGTACTTC. This chain connects TRBV19 to TRBJ2-7; 7 nucleotides agree with TRBD2. CDR3 length: 12 residues. The V segment lost 5 bases and the J segment 7 bases; nucleotides outside the gene matches: 5. Germline values: CDR1 LNHDA, CDR2 SQIVND (reference sequence). Full variable domain (remainder filled in from reference TRBV19 and TRBJ2-7): DGGITQSPKYLFRKEGQNVTLSCEQNLNHDAMYWYRQDPGQGLRLIYYSQIVNDFQKGDIAEGYSVSREKKESFPLTVTSAQKNPTAFYLCASSSYGGEQYFGPGTRLTVT.

The chain links TRBV7-9 to TRBJ2-5; possible D gene TRBD1, 5 bases. V dropped 3 bases and J dropped 8 bases, with 13 bases sitting between them. Per germline, CDR1 SEHNR and CDR2 FQNEAQ (reference sequence). The CDR3 sequence is 13 residues long. The CDR3 DNA reads as TGTGCCAGCAGCTTGGACGGACAATATACCCAGTACTTC. Translation: CASSLDGQYTQYF.

This clone was picked up a small number of times. The V gene is TRBV27, the J gene TRBJ2-3, with D uncertain. CDR1 is MNHEY and CDR2 is SMNVEV in the germline V gene (reference sequence). The V and J ends lost 4 bases and 0 bases respectively, with 14 bases between them. The CDR3 loop spans 16 amino acids. The CDR3 reads CASSYGRTLSTDTQYF. The CDR3 DNA follows: TGTGCCAGCAGTTATGGGCGTACGCTGAGCACAGATACGCAGTATTTT.

A word on this clone: One junction end does not reproduce the germline sequence, and a read error may be involved. The same CDR3 is also encoded by other DNA sequences in this sample. The V gene is TRBV18, the J gene TRBJ2-1, with 7 bases fitting TRBD1. Germline V gives CDR1 KGHSH, CDR2 LQKENI. The CDR3 sequence is 14 residues long. CDR3 nucleotide sequence: TGTGCCAGCTCACCGACAGGGACCTATAATGAGCAGTTCTTC. This codes for CASSPTGTYNEQFF.

The chain carries TRBV27 and TRBJ2-1; 8 nucleotides agree with TRBD1. CDR1 and CDR2 (germline): MNHEY, SMNVEV (reference sequence). The CDR3 covers 15 residues. Unmatched junction bases numbered 6, after V lost 4 bases and J lost 4 bases. As DNA, the CDR3 is TGTGCCAGCAGTTCCTGGGACAGGACATACAATGAGCAGTTCTTC. Amino acids: CASSSWDRTYNEQFF.